The rows below give T cell receptor beta chains drawn from one sample of a study of somatic mutations in cytotoxic T cells in rheumatoid arthritis. The data were produced by immunoSEQ multiplex PCR, yet TCRdb's version contains in-frame clones alone and is incomplete. The sample records more than 25,000 clones, around 76% being singletons. Sequencing used CD8+ T cells sorted from blood. The source of these receptors is a man aged 50 or older in good health. The CDR3 runs from the conserved cysteine through the conserved F or W. A D gene is named only where the DNA matches it firmly. Clone size appears in some rows only: once, few, many, or a class for an expanded clone.

CDR3: CASGLVQFSGDQPQHF; DNA: TGTGCTAGTGGTTTGGTACAGTTCTCGGGGGATCAGCCCCAGCATTTT; D: -; V: TRBV12-5; size: -; J: TRBJ1-5
CDR3: CASSETGTSFPYEQYF; DNA: TGTGCCAGCAGCGAGACCGGGACTAGCTTCCCCTACGAGCAGTACTTC; D: TRBD2; V: TRBV5-4; size: -; J: TRBJ2-7
CDR3: CASSSTGTGTDTQYF; DNA: TGTGCCAGCAGCTCGACAGGGACGGGCACAGATACGCAGTATTTT; D: TRBD1; V: TRBV13; size: -; J: TRBJ2-3
CDR3: CASSLGDRGYEQYF; DNA: TGTGCCAGCAGCTTGGGGGACAGGGGCTACGAGCAGTACTTC; D: TRBD1; V: TRBV5-6; size: few; J: TRBJ2-7
CDR3: CASSLGSAGRSEAFF; DNA: TGTGCCAGCAGCTTAGGGTCGGCAGGGAGGTCTGAAGCTTTCTTT; D: -; V: TRBV7-6; size: -; J: TRBJ1-1
CDR3: CASSLGGVEQYF; DNA: TGTGCCAGCAGCTTAGGGGGCGTCGAGCAGTACTTC; D: -; V: TRBV11-2; size: -; J: TRBJ2-7
CDR3: CASSPVGGGGYTF; DNA: TGTGCCAGCAGCCCAGTAGGCGGGGGTGGCTACACCTTC; D: -; V: TRBV9; size: -; J: TRBJ1-2
CDR3: CSVKQAGTGDGYTF; DNA: TGCAGCGTTAAACAGGCCGGGACAGGGGATGGCTACACCTTC; D: TRBD1; V: TRBV29-1; size: few; J: TRBJ1-2
CDR3: CATSREEGIGTQYF; DNA: TGTGCCACCAGCAGAGAGGAGGGGATTGGGACCCAGTACTTC; D: -; V: TRBV15; size: -; J: TRBJ2-5
CDR3: CASRAPGHHQPQHF; DNA: TGTGCCAGCAGAGCCCCGGGACACCATCAGCCCCAGCATTTT; D: -; V: TRBV6-5; size: -; J: TRBJ1-5
CDR3: CASSQAAGETQYF; DNA: TGCGCCAGCAGCCAAGCAGCGGGAGAGACCCAGTACTTC; D: -; V: TRBV4-1; size: -; J: TRBJ2-5
CDR3: CASSFTPGQGRSPLHF; DNA: TGTGCCAGCAGCTTTACGCCGGGACAGGGGAGATCACCCCTCCACTTT; D: TRBD1; V: TRBV5-4; size: -; J: TRBJ1-6
CDR3: CASSLEPYTGELFF; DNA: TGTGCCAGCAGCTTAGAACCCTACACCGGGGAGCTGTTTTTT; D: -; V: TRBV13; size: -; J: TRBJ2-2
CDR3: CASSEGGSYGYTF; DNA: TGTGCCAGCAGTGAGGGGGGGTCATATGGCTACACCTTC; D: -; V: TRBV2; size: -; J: TRBJ1-2
CDR3: CASEWERVTTGELFF; DNA: TGTGCCAGCGAGTGGGAGCGGGTAACCACCGGGGAGCTGTTTTTT; D: -; V: TRBV6-1; size: -; J: TRBJ2-2
CDR3: CASSQDGLHTGELFF; DNA: TGTGCCAGCAGCCAAGATGGTCTGCACACCGGGGAGCTGTTTTTT; D: -; V: TRBV4-2; size: medium-sized; J: TRBJ2-2
CDR3: CASSQTDRVYIHSNQPQHF; DNA: TGTGCCAGCAGCCAAACTGACAGGGTATACATCCATAGCAATCAGCCCCAGCATTTT; D: TRBD1; V: TRBV7-8; size: -; J: TRBJ1-5
CDR3: CASRAPNYEQYF; DNA: TGTGCCAGTAGAGCCCCTAACTACGAGCAGTACTTC; D: -; V: TRBV19; size: -; J: TRBJ2-7
CDR3: CASSRESYNEQFF; DNA: TGTGCCAGCAGTCGCGAGTCCTACAATGAGCAGTTCTTC; D: -; V: TRBV6-6; size: -; J: TRBJ2-1
CDR3: CASSEIGTSSYNEQFF; DNA: TGTGCCAGCAGTGAAATCGGGACTAGCTCCTACAATGAGCAGTTCTTC; D: TRBD2; V: TRBV2; size: -; J: TRBJ2-1
CDR3: CASSLLARNEQYF; DNA: TGTGCCAGCAGCTTACTAGCGCGGAACGAGCAGTACTTC; D: -; V: TRBV13; size: -; J: TRBJ2-7
CDR3: CASKGGYTEAFF; DNA: TGTGCCTCCAAGGGGGGTTACACTGAAGCTTTCTTT; D: -; V: TRBV2; size: -; J: TRBJ1-1
CDR3: CASSSGLAGGPTNEQFF; DNA: TGTGCCAGCAGCTCGGGACTAGCGGGAGGGCCAACCAATGAGCAGTTCTTC; D: TRBD2; V: TRBV7-6; size: -; J: TRBJ2-1
CDR3: CASSVSDYNEQFF; DNA: TGTGCCAGCAGCGTCAGCGATTACAATGAGCAGTTCTTC; D: -; V: TRBV7-6; size: medium-sized; J: TRBJ2-1
CDR3: CASSKFAGGNRRNTEAFF; DNA: -; D: -; V: TRBV21-1; size: -; J: TRBJ1-1
CDR3: CAWREKGQYTGELFF; DNA: TGTGCCTGGAGAGAAAAAGGACAGTACACCGGGGAGCTGTTTTTT; D: -; V: TRBV30; size: once; J: TRBJ2-2
CDR3: CASRAGADSRYEQYF; DNA: TGTGCCAGCAGGGCAGGGGCGGACTCTCGCTACGAGCAGTACTTC; D: -; V: TRBV6-1; size: -; J: TRBJ2-7
CDR3: CSVEGGVAGELFF; DNA: TGCAGCGTTGAAGGGGGGGTTGCCGGGGAGCTGTTTTTT; D: -; V: TRBV29-1; size: -; J: TRBJ2-2
CDR3: CASSLGLMGGEQFF; DNA: TGTGCCAGCAGTTTAGGGTTGATGGGGGGTGAGCAGTTCTTC; D: -; V: TRBV27; size: -; J: TRBJ2-1
CDR3: CASSEIPGVSTDTQYF; DNA: TGTGCCAGCAGTGAAATCCCAGGAGTTAGCACAGATACGCAGTATTTT; D: -; V: TRBV6-1; size: -; J: TRBJ2-3
CDR3: CSVYGQDQTNYGYTF; DNA: TGCAGCGTGTATGGACAGGACCAGACTAACTATGGCTACACCTTC; D: TRBD1; V: TRBV29-1; size: -; J: TRBJ1-2
CDR3: CASSLAGDTEAFF; DNA: TGTGCCAGCAGCTTGGCAGGGGACACTGAAGCTTTCTTT; D: -; V: TRBV5-6; size: -; J: TRBJ1-1
CDR3: CASTEGYGYTF; DNA: TGTGCCAGCACAGAGGGGTATGGCTACACCTTC; D: -; V: TRBV27; size: -; J: TRBJ1-2
CDR3: CASSLRGYNEQFF; DNA: TGTGCCAGCAGCTTACGCGGGTACAATGAGCAGTTCTTC; D: -; V: TRBV7-8; size: -; J: TRBJ2-1
CDR3: CASSRSSERYEQYF; DNA: TGTGCCAGCAGTAGGTCTAGCGAAAGGTACGAGCAGTACTTC; D: -; V: TRBV27; size: -; J: TRBJ2-7
CDR3: CASSLGTGSNQPQHF; DNA: TGTGCCAGCAGCTTGGGCACAGGGTCCAATCAGCCCCAGCATTTT; D: -; V: TRBV5-6; size: -; J: TRBJ1-5
CDR3: CAIMPAGGVKTQYF; DNA: TGTGCCATCATGCCAGCGGGAGGTGTAAAGACCCAGTACTTC; D: TRBD2; V: TRBV10-3; size: -; J: TRBJ2-5
CDR3: CASSALFREHLSPYEQYF; DNA: TGTGCCAGTAGTGCCCTCTTCCGGGAACACCTATCACCCTACGAGCAGTACTTC; D: -; V: TRBV19; size: -; J: TRBJ2-7
CDR3: CATSEQGLPYEQYF; DNA: TGTGCCACCAGCGAGCAGGGGCTCCCCTACGAGCAGTACTTC; D: -; V: TRBV15; size: -; J: TRBJ2-7
CDR3: CASRGGGANVLTF; DNA: TGTGCCAGTAGGGGGGGAGGGGCCAACGTCCTGACTTTC; D: -; V: TRBV11-2; size: -; J: TRBJ2-6